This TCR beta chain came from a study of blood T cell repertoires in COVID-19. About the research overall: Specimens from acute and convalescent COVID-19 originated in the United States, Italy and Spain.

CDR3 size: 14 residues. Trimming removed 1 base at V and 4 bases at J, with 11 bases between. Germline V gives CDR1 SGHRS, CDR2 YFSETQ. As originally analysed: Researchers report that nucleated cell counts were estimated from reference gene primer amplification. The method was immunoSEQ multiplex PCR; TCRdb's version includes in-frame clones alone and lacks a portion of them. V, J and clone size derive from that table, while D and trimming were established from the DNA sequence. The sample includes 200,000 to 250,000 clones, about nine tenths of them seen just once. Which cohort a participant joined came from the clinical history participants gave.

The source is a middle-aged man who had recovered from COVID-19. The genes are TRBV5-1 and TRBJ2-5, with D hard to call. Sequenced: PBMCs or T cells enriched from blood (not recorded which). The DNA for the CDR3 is TGCGCCAGCAGCTTGTCGGCTACGGGAGAGACCCAGTACTTC. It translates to CASSLSATGETQYF.